Included here is one TCR beta chain sequence, with context. This specimen comes from a study of shared clonotypes between healthy human individuals. Study as a whole: Used for every donor were three CD4 naive, three CD4 memory, two CD8 naive and one CD8 memory plate.

Splitting the CD4+ cells yielded a CD45RA+ naive subset and a CD45RA-negative memory subset. The data were produced by immunoSEQ multiplex PCR, yet TCRdb's version contains in-frame clones alone and is incomplete. The table records 1 million to 1.2 million clones, 70% to 80% of them present only once. The clonotype comes from a man aged 18 to 30 in good health. Some clones in this sample may be carry-over from other donors' samples. The sample consisted of memory CD4+ T cells from PBMCs. Subset meaning: CD45RA-negative fraction.

The CDR3 DNA reads TGCGCCAGCACTTTCTACATAGACAGCGGGGGCTACACCTTC. It specifies CASTFYIDSGGYTF. This rearrangement joins TRBV5-1 to TRBJ1-2, with D possibly being TRBD1 (5 bases). V lost 6 bases and J lost 8, with 20 bases in between. The germline V gene encodes CDR1 SGHRS and CDR2 YFSETQ. This CDR3 has 14 amino acids.